The present TCR beta chain was sequenced within a study of tumor and adjacent non-tumor tissue in lung cancer. Looking at the study overall: Histology: eleven to twelve adenocarcinoma, a couple of squamous cell carcinoma, 1 small cell lung cancer. Stage I to III disease affected roughly ten men and 4 or 5 women aged roughly 31 to 85. Approximately 4.2 million productive TCRbeta reads were obtained per sample on average.

No cell sorting was done before RNA was extracted from the tissue. More than 3 cm separated this lung sample from the edge of the tumor. Chemotherapy-naive patients with new lung cancer underwent thoracic surgery in China, August–late 2014. A modified ARM-PCR protocol with three rounds of nested PCR amplified TCRbeta. A single record per CDR3 protein comes from TCRdb applying MiXCR to the multiplex PCR reads. The sample lists some 70,000 distinct CDR3 sequences; around 70% were seen once. CDR3 size: 14 residues. The V and J ends lost 5 bases and 3 bases respectively, with 17 bases between them. Germline CDR1 is DFQATT and CDR2 is SNEGSKA (reference sequence).

This TCR came from a woman between 50 and 59 years old with non-small cell lung cancer. This sequence joins TRBV20-1 and TRBJ2-7, with D maybe TRBD2 (5 bases). The sequencing input was distant non-tumor lung tissue. CDR3 DNA sequence: TGCAGTGCTCACCCGAGACTAACGGGCTACGAGCAGTACTTC. Its protein product is CSAHPRLTGYEQYF.